These T cell receptor beta chains were read from a single sample in a study of blood T cell repertoires in COVID-19. Data came from immunoSEQ multiplex PCR; TCRdb stores just in-frame clones and leaves some out. The repertoire includes approximately 200,000 clones, 80% to 90% of them detected once, and approximately 4.8% sits in the top ten. Sequencing used peripheral blood. The receptors come from a man aged 50-59 years with acute or convalescent COVID-19. Each CDR3 is given with its conserved first and last residue.

TRBJ1-4 | TRBV2 | CASSDNRGGEKLFF
TRBJ1-1 | TRBV5-1 | CASSLAPGSPTEAFF
TRBJ2-2 | TRBV6-1 | CASSELRWGVAGELFF
TRBJ2-1 | TRBV7-9 | CASSLGRGYNEQFF
TRBJ2-7 | TRBV1 | CTSSQDGGWEQYF
TRBJ1-5 | TRBV6-1 | CASSERTGGKGSNQPQHF
TRBJ1-4 | TRBV18 | CASSPGRRGPATNEKLFF
TRBJ1-1 | TRBV7-9 | CASRLVTVISTEAFF
TRBJ1-2 | TRBV27 | CASSETGGARNYGYTF
TRBJ1-5 | TRBV6-5 | CASSYGRTGSNQPQHF
TRBJ2-2 | TRBV19 | CASSTPRGQYTGELFF
TRBJ2-7 | TRBV12-3/TRBV12-4 | CASSFYGEYEQYF
TRBJ1-3 | TRBV6-2/TRBV6-3 | CASSYRGAGNTIYF
TRBJ1-6 | TRBV11-2 | CASGYYGQGYNSPLHF
TRBJ1-3 | TRBV30 | CAWSLGTAGNTIYF
TRBJ1-2 | TRBV7-3 | CASSLRQGGGYTF
TRBJ1-4 | TRBV6-5 | CASSRGTRDEKLFF
TRBJ2-3 | TRBV6-4 | CASSDGAGGLSTDTQYF
TRBJ2-1 | TRBV19 | CASSPGTGGPSSYNEQFF
TRBJ1-2 | TRBV3-1/TRBV3-2 | CASSQGVTASNYGYTF
TRBJ1-6 | TRBV2 | CASRWTGPNSPLHF
TRBJ1-1 | TRBV7-9 | CASSLAQGNTEAFF
TRBJ1-2 | TRBV6-5 | CASSYGGDFSYGYTF
TRBJ1-3 | TRBV5-5 | CASSLGIQGGSGNTIYF
TRBJ1-1 | TRBV6-5 | CASSYSGVTEAFF
TRBJ1-1 | TRBV5-1 | CASTRQGDTEAFF
TRBJ1-6 | TRBV5-4 | CASSLAGGNNSPLHF
TRBJ1-2 | TRBV10-2 | CASNGQDYGYTF
TRBJ1-1 | TRBV3-1/TRBV3-2 | CASSPTNNFGVTEAFF
TRBJ1-2 | TRBV7-9 | CASRPDRGDGYGYTF
TRBJ2-7 | TRBV6-5 | CATTERTRISYEQYF
TRBJ2-1 | TRBV5-4 | CASSSSGNSYNEQFF
TRBJ1-2 | TRBV7-6 | CASSPQTGSNGYTF
TRBJ1-5 | TRBV6-1 | CASSEWQISNQPQHF
TRBJ1-1 | TRBV9 | CASSEQGGTEAFF
TRBJ1-1 | TRBV6-1 | CASSEPRDTEAFF
TRBJ2-2 | TRBV24-1 | CATSDWRTGAGELFF
TRBJ1-2 | TRBV10-3 | CAISDTTRGGTVYGYTF
TRBJ1-3 | TRBV29-1 | CSVAVSSGNTIYF
TRBJ2-6 | TRBV5-1 | CASSSVGAGNSGANVLTF
TRBJ1-5 | TRBV29-1 | CSVQDRGNNQPQHF
TRBJ2-3 | TRBV6-5 | CASSIQKEGTQYF
TRBJ1-4 | TRBV5-4 | CASSLGGTGREKLFF
TRBJ2-1 | TRBV4-1 | CASSQGPNNEQFF
TRBJ1-1 | TRBV10-2 | CASSDQNHPTEAFF
TRBJ2-7 | TRBV10-3 | CAISESYSGTGWVEQYF